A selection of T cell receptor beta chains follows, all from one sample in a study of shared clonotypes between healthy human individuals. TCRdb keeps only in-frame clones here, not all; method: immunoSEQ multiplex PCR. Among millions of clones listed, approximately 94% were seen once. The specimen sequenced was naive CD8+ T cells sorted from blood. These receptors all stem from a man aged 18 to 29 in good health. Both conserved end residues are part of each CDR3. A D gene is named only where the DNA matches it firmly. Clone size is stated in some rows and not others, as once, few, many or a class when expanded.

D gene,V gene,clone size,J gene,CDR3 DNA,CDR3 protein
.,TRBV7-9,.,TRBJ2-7,TGTGCCAGCAGCTCCGGTGGTGCGCGGGCTATCTCCTACGAGCAGTACTTC,CASSSGGARAISYEQYF
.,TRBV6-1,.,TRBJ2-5,TGTGCCAGCAGTGTCACAGGACAAGAGACCCAGTACTTC,CASSVTGQETQYF
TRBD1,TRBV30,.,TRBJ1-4,TGTGCCCTCGGCTTGGGACAGAAAAATGAAAAACTGTTTTTC,CALGLGQKNEKLFF
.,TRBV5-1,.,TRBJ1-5,TGCGCCAGCAGCTTGGAAGGAAATAGCAATCAGCCCCAGCATTTT,CASSLEGNSNQPQHF
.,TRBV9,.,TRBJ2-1,TGTGCCAGCAGCGTAGAGGGACACCTTAACAATGAGCAGTTCTTC,CASSVEGHLNNEQFF
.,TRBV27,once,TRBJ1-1,TGTGCCAGCACGATGTCACTTACGAACACTGAAGCTTTCTTT,CASTMSLTNTEAFF
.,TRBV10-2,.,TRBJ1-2,TGCGCCAGCAGTTTGGTAGGGTCGAACTATGGCTACACCTTC,CASSLVGSNYGYTF
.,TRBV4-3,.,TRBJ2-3,TGCGCCAGCAGCCAAGATCCGGGGGGCGCCGCAGATACGCAGTATTTT,CASSQDPGGAADTQYF
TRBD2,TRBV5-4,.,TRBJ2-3,TGTGCCAGCAGCTTTAGCGGGGGGCCAGATACGCAGTATTTT,CASSFSGGPDTQYF
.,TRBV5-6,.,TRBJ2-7,TGTGCCAGCAGCGCGTCCCAGGTCGAGCAGTACTTC,CASSASQVEQYF
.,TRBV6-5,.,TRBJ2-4,TGTGCCAGCAGTTGCGGGACTGAGAGCTGCAAAAACATTCAGTACTTC,CASSCGTESCKNIQYF
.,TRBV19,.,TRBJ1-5,TGTGCCAGTAGTCCACCCGGGGTGGGCAATCAGCCCCAGCATTTT,CASSPPGVGNQPQHF
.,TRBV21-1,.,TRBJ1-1,.,CASSKVGQGTEAFF
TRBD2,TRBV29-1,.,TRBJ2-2,TGCAGCGTCGAACTAGCGGGGGCCACCGGGGAGCTGTTTTTT,CSVELAGATGELFF
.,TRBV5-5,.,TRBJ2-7,TGTGCCAGCAGCCCCCGGGTCTACTCACAGGAGGGGGGCTACGAGCAGTACTTC,CASSPRVYSQEGGYEQYF
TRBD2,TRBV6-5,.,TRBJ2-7,TGTGCCAGCAGTTATTCCGGGACTACGGACGAGCAGTACTTC,CASSYSGTTDEQYF
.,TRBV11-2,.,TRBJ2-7,TGTGCCAGCAGCTTAGGGGCGGGCAGGACCTACGAGCAGTACTTC,CASSLGAGRTYEQYF
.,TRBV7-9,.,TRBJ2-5,TGTGCCAGCAGCGACTTGACAGGCCACGTATCGCAAGAGACCCAGTACTTC,CASSDLTGHVSQETQYF
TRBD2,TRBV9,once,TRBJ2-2,TGTGCCAGCAGCGTAGTGAAAGGGCTAGCGGGAGGTTCGGACACCGGGGAGCTGTTTTTT,CASSVVKGLAGGSDTGELFF
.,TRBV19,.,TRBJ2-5,TGTGCCAGTAGTTCGCCTCAAACAGGCGCGGAGACCCAGTACTTC,CASSSPQTGAETQYF
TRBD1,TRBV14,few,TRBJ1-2,TGTGCCAGCAGCCAAGTAGGGGACAGCCCTTATGGCTACACCTTC,CASSQVGDSPYGYTF
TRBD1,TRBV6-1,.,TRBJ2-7,TGTGCCAGCGGGACGACAGGGTTCTACGAGCAGTACTTC,CASGTTGFYEQYF
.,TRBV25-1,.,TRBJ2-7,TGTGCCAGCAGTGGCCCGATCAAAGACAGGAACTCCTACGAGCAGTACTTC,CASSGPIKDRNSYEQYF